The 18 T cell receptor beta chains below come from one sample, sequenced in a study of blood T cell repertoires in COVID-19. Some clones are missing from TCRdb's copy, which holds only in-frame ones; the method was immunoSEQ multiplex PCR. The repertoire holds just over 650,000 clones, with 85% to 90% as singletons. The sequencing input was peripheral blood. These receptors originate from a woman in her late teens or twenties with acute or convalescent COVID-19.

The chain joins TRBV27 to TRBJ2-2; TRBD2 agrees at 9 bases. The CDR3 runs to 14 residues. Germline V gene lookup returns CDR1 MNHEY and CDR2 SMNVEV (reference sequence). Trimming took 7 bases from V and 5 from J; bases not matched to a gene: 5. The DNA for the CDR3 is TGTGCCAGCATGGCGGGGGGGCGAACCGGGGAGCTGTTTTTT. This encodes CASMAGGRTGELFF.

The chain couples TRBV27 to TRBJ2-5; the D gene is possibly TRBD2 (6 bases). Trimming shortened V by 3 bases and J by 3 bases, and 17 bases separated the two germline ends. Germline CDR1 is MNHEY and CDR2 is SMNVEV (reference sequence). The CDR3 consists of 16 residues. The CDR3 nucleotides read TGTGCCAGCAGTTTGGGAGGTGGAATGGGTGAAGAGACCCAGTACTTC. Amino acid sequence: CASSLGGGMGEETQYF.

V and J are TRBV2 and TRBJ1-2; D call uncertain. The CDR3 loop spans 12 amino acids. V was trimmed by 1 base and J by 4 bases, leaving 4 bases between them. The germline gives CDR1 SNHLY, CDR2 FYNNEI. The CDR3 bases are TGTGCCAGCAGTGAAGATATCTATGGCTACACCTTC. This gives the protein CASSEDIYGYTF.

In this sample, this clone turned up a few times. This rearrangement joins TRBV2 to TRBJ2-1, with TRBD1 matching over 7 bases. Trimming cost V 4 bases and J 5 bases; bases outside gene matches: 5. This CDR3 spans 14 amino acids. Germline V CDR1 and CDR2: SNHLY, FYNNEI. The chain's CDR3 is CASSVRDSHNEQFF. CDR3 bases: TGTGCCAGCAGTGTCCGGGACAGCCACAATGAGCAGTTCTTC.

The CDR3 DNA follows: TGTGCCAGCAGCGTAGGGAGTAATGAAAAACTGTTTTTT. Translating it yields CASSVGSNEKLFF. V is TRBV9 and J is TRBJ1-4; D is ambiguous. The CDR3 loop spans 13 amino acids. Germline V CDR1 and CDR2: SGDLS, YYNGEE. The ends were cut back, 0 bases at V and 4 bases at J, with 4 bases in the middle.

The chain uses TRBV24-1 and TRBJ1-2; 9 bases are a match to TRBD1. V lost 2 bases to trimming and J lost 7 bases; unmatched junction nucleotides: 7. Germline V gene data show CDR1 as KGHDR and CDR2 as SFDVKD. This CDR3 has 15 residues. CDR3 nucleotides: TGTGCCACCAGTGATTATAGGACAGGGGCCTCTGGCTACACCTTC. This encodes CATSDYRTGASGYTF.

CDR3 protein: CAWSPPRALEAFF. CDR3 in DNA: TGTGCCTGGAGCCCCCCCAGGGCACTTGAAGCTTTCTTT. The rearrangement joins TRBV30 to TRBJ1-1; D possibly corresponds to TRBD1 (5 bases). Germline CDR1 reads GTSNPN; CDR2 reads SVGIG (reference sequence). This CDR3 contains 13 residues. Trimming stripped 3 bases from V and 7 bases from J, with 15 bases between.

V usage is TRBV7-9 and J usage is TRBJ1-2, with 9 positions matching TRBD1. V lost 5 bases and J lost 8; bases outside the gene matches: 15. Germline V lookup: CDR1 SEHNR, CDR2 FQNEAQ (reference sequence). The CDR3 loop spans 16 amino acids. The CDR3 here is CASSRTFSGTGNGYTF. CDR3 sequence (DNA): TGTGCCAGCAGCCGAACCTTCTCCGGGACAGGGAACGGCTACACCTTC.

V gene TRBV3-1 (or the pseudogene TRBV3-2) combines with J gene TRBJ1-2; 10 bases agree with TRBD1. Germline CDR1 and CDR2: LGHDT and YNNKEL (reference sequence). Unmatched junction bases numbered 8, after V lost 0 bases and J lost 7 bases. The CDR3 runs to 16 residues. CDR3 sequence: CASSQDQGTGEGGYTF. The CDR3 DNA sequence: TGTGCCAGCAGCCAAGATCAAGGGACAGGGGAAGGTGGCTACACCTTC.

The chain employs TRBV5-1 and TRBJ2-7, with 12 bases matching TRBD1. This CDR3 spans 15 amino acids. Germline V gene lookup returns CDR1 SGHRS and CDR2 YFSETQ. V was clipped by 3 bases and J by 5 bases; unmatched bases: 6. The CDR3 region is CASSYSGTGGNEQYF. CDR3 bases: TGCGCCAGCAGCTATTCCGGGACAGGGGGCAACGAGCAGTACTTC. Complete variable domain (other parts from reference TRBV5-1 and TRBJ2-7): KAGVTQTPRYLIKTRGQQVTLSCSPISGHRSVSWYQQTPGQGLQFLFEYFSETQRNKGNFPGRFSGRQFSNSRSEMNVSTLELGDSALYLCASSYSGTGGNEQYFGPGTRLTVT.

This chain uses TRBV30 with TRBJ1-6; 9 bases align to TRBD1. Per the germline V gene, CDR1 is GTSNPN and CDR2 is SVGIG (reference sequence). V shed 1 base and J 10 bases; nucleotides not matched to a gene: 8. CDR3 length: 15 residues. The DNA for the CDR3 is TGTGCCTGGAGTGAAACGGACAGGGGATCGTCACCCCTCCACTTT. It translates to CAWSETDRGSSPLHF.

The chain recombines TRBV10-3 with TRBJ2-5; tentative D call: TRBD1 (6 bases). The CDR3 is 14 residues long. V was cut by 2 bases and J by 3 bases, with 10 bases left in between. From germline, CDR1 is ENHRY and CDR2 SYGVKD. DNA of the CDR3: TGTGCCATCAGTGAGGGGACACGGAAAGAGACCCAGTACTTC. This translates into CAISEGTRKETQYF.

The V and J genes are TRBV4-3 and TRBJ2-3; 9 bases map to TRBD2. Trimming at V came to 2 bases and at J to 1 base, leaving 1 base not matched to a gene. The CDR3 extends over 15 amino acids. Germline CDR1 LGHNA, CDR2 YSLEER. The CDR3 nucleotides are TGCGCCAGCAGCCAATTAGCGGGGGGCACAGATACGCAGTATTTT. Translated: CASSQLAGGTDTQYF.

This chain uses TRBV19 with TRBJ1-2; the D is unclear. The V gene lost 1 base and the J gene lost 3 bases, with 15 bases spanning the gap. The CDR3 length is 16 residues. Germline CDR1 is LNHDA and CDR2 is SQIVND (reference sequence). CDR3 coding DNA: TGTGCCAGTAGTATAGCAGAAGTATATACAGACTATGGCTACACCTTC. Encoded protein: CASSIAEVYTDYGYTF.

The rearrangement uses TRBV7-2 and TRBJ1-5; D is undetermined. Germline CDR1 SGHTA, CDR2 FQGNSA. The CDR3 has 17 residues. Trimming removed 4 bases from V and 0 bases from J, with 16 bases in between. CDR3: CASSSPFHEDSNQPQHF. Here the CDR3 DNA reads TGTGCCAGCAGCTCCCCCTTTCATGAGGATAGCAATCAGCCCCAGCATTTT.

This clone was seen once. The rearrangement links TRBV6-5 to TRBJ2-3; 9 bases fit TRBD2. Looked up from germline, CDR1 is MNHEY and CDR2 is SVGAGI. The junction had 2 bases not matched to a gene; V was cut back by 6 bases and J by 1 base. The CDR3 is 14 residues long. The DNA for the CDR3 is TGTGCCAGCAGCAGGACTAGCGGCACAGATACGCAGTATTTT. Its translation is CASSRTSGTDTQYF.

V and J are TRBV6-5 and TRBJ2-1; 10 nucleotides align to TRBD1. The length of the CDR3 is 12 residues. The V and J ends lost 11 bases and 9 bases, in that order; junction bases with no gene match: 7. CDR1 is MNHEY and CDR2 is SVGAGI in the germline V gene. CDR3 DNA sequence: TGTGCCGGGGGGACAGGGGTTAGTGAGCAGTTCTTC. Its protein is CAGGTGVSEQFF.

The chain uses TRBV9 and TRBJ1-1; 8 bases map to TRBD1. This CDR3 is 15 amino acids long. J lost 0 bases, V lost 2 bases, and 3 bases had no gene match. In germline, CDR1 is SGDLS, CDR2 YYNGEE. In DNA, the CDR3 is TGTGCCAGCAGCGTCACGGGACAGGTGAACACTGAAGCTTTCTTT. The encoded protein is CASSVTGQVNTEAFF.